The clone carrying this T cell receptor beta chain was detected a few times. Its antigen is undetermined. The data were obtained in a study of T-cell memory formation after mild COVID-19. Overall study context: Largely, the TCR clusters proved donor specific.

MiXCR was run by TCRdb on the 5' RACE reads, yielding one entry per CDR3 protein. Here the sample spans some 200,000 distinct CDR3 sequences, around a fifth being singletons. Study-level findings and limits: Pre-infection memory contained some responding clones, which suggested that cross-reactive memory had joined.

The CDR3 runs 15 residues. V shed 4 bases and J shed 1 base, with 14 bases lying between them. Germline CDR1 and CDR2: LGHNA and YNFKEQ. The J gene is TRBJ2-7, the V gene TRBV4-2, with D possibly TRBD2 on 5 matching bases. The sample consisted of PBMCs or a T cell subset sorted from them (not recorded which). The receptor comes from an adult woman who had mild COVID-19 (a few samples of this study predate the infection). Cell type and time point are not known. CDR3 loop: CASSPGVTGSYEQYF. The DNA for the CDR3 is TGTGCCAGCAGCCCTGGGGTGACGGGATCCTACGAGCAGTACTTC.